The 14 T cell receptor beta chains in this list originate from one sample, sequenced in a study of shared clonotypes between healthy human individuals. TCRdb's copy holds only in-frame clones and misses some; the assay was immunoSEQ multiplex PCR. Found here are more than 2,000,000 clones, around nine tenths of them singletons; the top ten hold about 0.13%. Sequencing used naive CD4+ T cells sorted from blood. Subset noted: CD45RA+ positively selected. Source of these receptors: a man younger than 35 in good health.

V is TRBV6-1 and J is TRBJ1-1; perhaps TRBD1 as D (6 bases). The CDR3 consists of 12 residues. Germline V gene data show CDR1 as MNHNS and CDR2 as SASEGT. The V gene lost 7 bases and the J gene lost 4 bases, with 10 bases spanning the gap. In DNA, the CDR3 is TGTGCCAGCATGAGGACAGTCACTGAAGCTTTCTTT. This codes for CASMRTVTEAFF.

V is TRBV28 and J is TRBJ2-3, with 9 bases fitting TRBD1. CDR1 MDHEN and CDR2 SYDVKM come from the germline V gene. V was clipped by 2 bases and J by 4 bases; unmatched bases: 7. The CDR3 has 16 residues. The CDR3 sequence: CASSLEGTGHSDTQYF. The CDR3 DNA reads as TGTGCCAGCAGTTTAGAGGGGACAGGGCATTCAGATACGCAGTATTTT.

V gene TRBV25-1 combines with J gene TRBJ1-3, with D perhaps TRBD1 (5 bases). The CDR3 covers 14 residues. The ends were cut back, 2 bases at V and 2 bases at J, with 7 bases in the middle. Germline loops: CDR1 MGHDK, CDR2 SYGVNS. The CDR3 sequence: CASSEPGAGNTIYF. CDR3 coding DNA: TGTGCCAGCAGTGAACCGGGGGCTGGAAACACCATATATTTT.

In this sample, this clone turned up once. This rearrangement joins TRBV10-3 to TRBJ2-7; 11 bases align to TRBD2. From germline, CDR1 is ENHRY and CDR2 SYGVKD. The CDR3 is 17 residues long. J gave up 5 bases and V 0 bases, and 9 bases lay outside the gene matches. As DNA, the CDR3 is TGTGCCATCAGTGAGTCAATAGCGGGAGGGCCGAGGGACGAGCAGTACTTC. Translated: CAISESIAGGPRDEQYF.

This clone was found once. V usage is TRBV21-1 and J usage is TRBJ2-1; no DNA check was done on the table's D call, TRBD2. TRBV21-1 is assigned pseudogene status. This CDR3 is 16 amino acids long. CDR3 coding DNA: TGTGCCAGCAGCAAATTTAGGTCTAGCGGGGGCGATGAGCAGTTCTTC. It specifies CASSKFRSSGGDEQFF.

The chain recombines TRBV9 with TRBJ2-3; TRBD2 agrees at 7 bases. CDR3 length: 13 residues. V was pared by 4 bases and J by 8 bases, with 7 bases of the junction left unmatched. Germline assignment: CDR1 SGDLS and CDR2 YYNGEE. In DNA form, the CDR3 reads TGTGCCAGCAGCTTCGGACTAGACGGTACGCAGTATTTT. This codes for CASSFGLDGTQYF.

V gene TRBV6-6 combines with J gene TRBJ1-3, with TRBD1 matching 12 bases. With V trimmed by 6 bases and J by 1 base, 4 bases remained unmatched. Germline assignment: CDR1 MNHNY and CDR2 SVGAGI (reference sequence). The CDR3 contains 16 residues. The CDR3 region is CASSQGQGASGNTIYF. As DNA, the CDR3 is TGTGCCAGCAGCCAGGGACAGGGGGCTTCTGGAAACACCATATATTTT.

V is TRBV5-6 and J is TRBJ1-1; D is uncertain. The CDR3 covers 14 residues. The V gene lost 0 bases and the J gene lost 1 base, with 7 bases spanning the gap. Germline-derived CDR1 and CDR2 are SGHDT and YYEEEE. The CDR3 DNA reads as TGTGCCAGCAGCTTGGCCGCAGGGAACACTGAAGCTTTCTTT. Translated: CASSLAAGNTEAFF.

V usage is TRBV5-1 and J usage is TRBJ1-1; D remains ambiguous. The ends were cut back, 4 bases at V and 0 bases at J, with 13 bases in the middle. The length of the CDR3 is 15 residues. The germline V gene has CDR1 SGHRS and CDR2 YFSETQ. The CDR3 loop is CASSPLAILNTEAFF. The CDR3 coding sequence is TGCGCCAGCAGCCCGCTGGCAATCTTGAACACTGAAGCTTTCTTT.

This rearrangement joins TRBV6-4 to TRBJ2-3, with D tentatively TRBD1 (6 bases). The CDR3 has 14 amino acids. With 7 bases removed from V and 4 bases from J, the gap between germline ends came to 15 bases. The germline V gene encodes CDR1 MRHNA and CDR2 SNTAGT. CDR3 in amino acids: CASKSQGPADTQYF. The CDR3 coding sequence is TGTGCCAGCAAGTCACAGGGTCCCGCAGATACGCAGTATTTT.

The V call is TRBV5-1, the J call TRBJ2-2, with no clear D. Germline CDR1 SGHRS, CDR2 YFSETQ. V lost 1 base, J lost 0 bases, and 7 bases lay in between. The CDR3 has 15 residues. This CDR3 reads CASSLWPTNTGELFF. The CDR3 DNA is TGCGCCAGCAGCTTGTGGCCGACGAACACCGGGGAGCTGTTTTTT.

CDR3 coding DNA: TGTGCCAGCACCCCATTGGGACAGGGTAGTTACGAGCAGTACTTC. Amino acids: CASTPLGQGSYEQYF. The chain recombines TRBV14 with TRBJ2-7; 9 positions agree with TRBD1. CDR1 is SGHDN and CDR2 is FVKESK in the germline V gene. V was pared by 7 bases and J by 4 bases, with 11 bases of the junction left unmatched. The CDR3 covers 15 residues.

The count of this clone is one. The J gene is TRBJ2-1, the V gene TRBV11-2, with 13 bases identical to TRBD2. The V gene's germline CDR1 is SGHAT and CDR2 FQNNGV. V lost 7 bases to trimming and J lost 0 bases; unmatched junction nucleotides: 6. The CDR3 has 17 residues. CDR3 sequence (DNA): TGTGCCAGCAACAATGGACTAGCGGGAGTCTCCTACAATGAGCAGTTCTTC. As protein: CASNNGLAGVSYNEQFF.

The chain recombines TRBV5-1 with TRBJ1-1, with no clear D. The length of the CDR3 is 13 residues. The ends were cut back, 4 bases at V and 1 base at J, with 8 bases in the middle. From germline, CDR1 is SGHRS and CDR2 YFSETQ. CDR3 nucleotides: TGCGCCAGCAGCGGGTCGGGGAACACTGAAGCTTTCTTT. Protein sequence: CASSGSGNTEAFF.